One and the same sample provided the 17 T cell receptor beta chains below, sequenced in a study of molecular identifiers for immune sequencing clone quantification. One entry per CDR3 protein results from TCRdb running MiXCR on the PCR reads. Among about 630,000 distinct CDR3 sequences listed, 25% were seen once. The sample comprised naive CD8+ T cells from blood, with Jurkat cell RNA spiked in. As to subset: FACS-sorted CD8+CD4-CCR7+CD45RA+ naive T cells. The receptor source for this set is a human donor in good health. Some libraries in this study had Jurkat cell RNA spiked in.

For the CDR3, the DNA is TGTGCCGTCCGGGACAACAATCAGCCCCAGCATTTT. Translation: CAVRDNNQPQHF. The V call is TRBV10-3, the J call TRBJ1-5; the D gene is possibly TRBD1 (6 bases). There are 12 residues in the CDR3. The V gene lost 11 bases and the J gene lost 3 bases, with 11 bases spanning the gap. Germline V gene data show CDR1 as ENHRY and CDR2 as SYGVKD.

This clonotype was recorded only once. A single base separates this from a much larger clone, so it may be a read error. The chain carries TRBV20-1 and TRBJ1-5; 9 nucleotides line up with TRBD1. CDR3 length: 16 amino acids. CDR1 and CDR2 (germline): DFQATT, SNEGSKA (reference sequence). The CDR3 bases are TGCAGTTCTAGAGATTACAGGGGGCATAGCAATCAGCCCCAGCATTTT. This translates into CSSRDYRGHSNQPQHF.

CDR3 amino acids: CASSLDSRAGKFF. For the CDR3, the DNA is TGTGCCAGCAGTCTCGACAGTAGAGCAGGGAAGTTCTTC. The V gene is TRBV12-3 or TRBV12-4, the J gene TRBJ2-1; a possible D gene is TRBD1 (5 bases). CDR3 length: 13 amino acids. With 5 bases removed from V and 14 bases from J, the gap between germline ends came to 19 bases.

This clonotype was counted at least ten times. The chain's CDR3 is CASSLGEAYEQYF. In DNA, the CDR3 is TGTGCCAGCAGCTTAGGAGAAGCCTACGAGCAGTACTTC. The chain joins TRBV7-2 to TRBJ2-7; D remains ambiguous. The CDR3 is 13 residues long. V lost 1 base and J 2 bases, leaving 6 bases between the germline ends. Looked up from germline, CDR1 is SGHTA and CDR2 is FQGNSA.

This clonotype was counted at least ten times. The chain recombines TRBV6-1 with TRBJ2-7; unclear D gene. Germline V gives CDR1 MNHNS, CDR2 SASEGT. The CDR3 length is 12 residues. The V and J ends lost 6 bases and 5 bases respectively, with 11 bases between them. This CDR3 reads CASRPGLHEQYF. The CDR3 region has the DNA TGTGCCAGCAGACCAGGTCTCCACGAGCAGTACTTC.

This clonotype was counted a few times. The genes are TRBV12-3 or TRBV12-4 and TRBJ1-6; TRBD1 might be the D (6 bases). The CDR3 is 15 amino acids. Trimming cost V 10 bases and J 5 bases, with 18 bases left between them. CDR3 nucleotide sequence: TGTGCCACCGAACCTGAGGGGGAGAATAATTCACCCCTCCACTTT. Translation: CATEPEGENNSPLHF.

As for this clonotype: A much larger clonotype is one base distant, so this may be a read error. This chain joins TRBV20-1 and TRBJ2-3, with 7 bases identical to TRBD2. CDR1 is DFQATT, CDR2 SNEGSKA, per germline (reference sequence). The V and J ends lost 3 bases and 2 bases, in that order; junction bases with no gene match: 8. CDR3 length: 15 residues. CDR3 sequence (DNA): TGCAGTGCTAGCCCAAGACTAGCCCCCACAGATACGCAGTATTTT. Protein: CSASPRLAPTDTQYF.

This clonotype occurred many times. The rearrangement joins TRBV20-1 to TRBJ2-3; 10 bases line up with TRBD2. V shed 3 bases and J 7 bases; nucleotides not matched to a gene: 10. Per germline, CDR1 DFQATT and CDR2 SNEGSKA (reference sequence). CDR3 size: 15 residues. The CDR3 sequence: CSARPTSGDWNTQYF. The CDR3 coding sequence is TGCAGTGCTAGGCCTACTAGCGGGGATTGGAATACGCAGTATTTT.

This chain connects TRBV7-9 to TRBJ2-1; 7 nucleotides align to TRBD2. CDR3 length: 17 residues. The trim removed 1 base at V and 1 base at J, leaving 7 bases unmatched. Germline V gene sequence: CDR1 SEHNR, CDR2 FQNEAQ (reference sequence). CDR3 protein: CASSLEVASGSYNEQFF. CDR3 DNA: TGTGCCAGCAGCTTAGAGGTAGCTAGCGGATCCTACAATGAGCAGTTCTTC.

The rearrangement uses TRBV6-8 and TRBJ2-7, with TRBD2 matching 7 bases. Trimming at V came to 5 bases and at J to 0 bases, leaving 13 bases not matched to a gene. The CDR3 sequence is 17 residues long. The germline gives CDR1 MNHGY, CDR2 SAAAGT. CDR3 coding DNA: TGTGCCAGCAGTCCCAATAGCGGGCCCCTATTCTCCTACGAGCAGTACTTC. Its translation is CASSPNSGPLFSYEQYF.

As to this clonotype: Just one base apart from a much larger clone, this may be a read error. The chain links TRBV30 to TRBJ2-7, with TRBD1 identical over 9 bases. The V and J ends lost 4 bases and 5 bases, in that order; junction bases with no gene match: 6. The CDR3 spans 13 residues. The germline V gene encodes CDR1 GTSNPN and CDR2 SVGIG (reference sequence). The CDR3 sequence: CAWTGTGPNEQYF. The CDR3 nucleotides read TGTGCCTGGACCGGGACAGGGCCGAACGAGCAGTACTTC.

The chain joins TRBV6-6 to TRBJ2-2; TRBD2 might be the D (5 bases). The CDR3 spans 15 residues. The V gene lost 2 bases and the J gene lost 3 bases, with 10 bases spanning the gap. Germline lookup yields CDR1 MNHNY and CDR2 SVGAGI (reference sequence). CDR3 sequence reads: CASSYDDGDTGELFF. CDR3 in DNA: TGTGCCAGCAGTTACGACGACGGGGACACCGGGGAGCTGTTTTTT.

In this sample, this clonotype turned up a few times. Here the CDR3 reads CAWSVSSGDYEQYF. The CDR3 region has the DNA TGTGCCTGGAGTGTATCCTCTGGGGACTACGAGCAGTACTTC. The chain uses TRBV30 and TRBJ2-7; D is ambiguous. Trimming removed 0 bases from V and 3 bases from J, with 12 bases in between. The CDR3 has 14 amino acids. Germline CDR1 and CDR2: GTSNPN and SVGIG (reference sequence).

With regard to this clonotype: A much larger clonotype is one base distant, so this may be a read error. V usage is TRBV20-1 and J usage is TRBJ1-6; 8 bases line up with TRBD1. Germline V gene data show CDR1 as DFQATT and CDR2 as SNEGSKA (reference sequence). Losses at the gene ends were 1 base for V and 10 bases for J; bases not matched to a gene: 9. The CDR3 length is 15 residues. CDR3 sequence (DNA): TGCAGTGCTAGAGCTCAGCGCGACAGGGGCTCACCCCTCCACTTT. Amino acids: CSARAQRDRGSPLHF.

This clonotype was seen a few times. The CDR3 ends on some other residue instead of the conserved phenylalanine or tryptophan, so this is likely a read error. CDR3 DNA sequence: TGTGCCAGCAGCTTAGGGGGACAGGGGTCAAGTTACAATGAGCAGTTCCTC. Translation: CASSLGGQGSSYNEQFL. The rearrangement uses TRBV7-3 and TRBJ2-1, with 10 bases matching TRBD1. This CDR3 comprises 17 residues. V gave up 2 bases and J gave up 4 bases; unmatched junction bases: 8. Germline lookup yields CDR1 SGHTA and CDR2 FQGTGA.

The chain has TRBV12-3 or TRBV12-4 and TRBJ2-5; 10 bases are shared with TRBD2. With V trimmed by 5 bases and J by 0 bases, 12 bases remained unmatched. The CDR3 extends over 18 amino acids. The DNA of the CDR3 is TGTGCCAGCAGTCCCCCCGGATTAGCGGGGGGCAACCAAGAGACCCAGTACTTC. Its translation is CASSPPGLAGGNQETQYF.

J is TRBJ2-7 and V is TRBV28; 11 positions match TRBD1. Trimming cost V 6 bases and J 7 bases; bases outside gene matches: 8. This CDR3 comprises 14 residues. The germline V gene has CDR1 MDHEN and CDR2 SYDVKM. DNA for the CDR3: TGTGCCAGCAGCCGGGACAGGGGGTTTGGTGAGCAGTACTTC. This codes for CASSRDRGFGEQYF. Drawing the rest from reference TRBV28 and TRBJ2-7, the complete variable domain is DVKVTQSSRYLVKRTGEKVFLECVQDMDHENMFWYRQDPGLGLRLIYFSYDVKMKEKGDIPEGYSVSREKKERFSLILESASTNQTSMYLCASSRDRGFGEQYFGPGTRLTVT.